What follows describes a single T cell receptor (beta chain). This same CDR3 is encoded by further DNA sequences in the sample. The source of the sample is a study of blood T cell repertoires in COVID-19. V was clipped by 6 bases and J by 2 bases; unmatched bases: 1. CDR1 and CDR2 from the germline V gene are SQVTM and ANQGSEA. The CDR3 loop spans 12 amino acids. This table comes from immunoSEQ multiplex PCR, and its TCRdb copy is limited to in-frame clones, with some not included. The sample includes 220,000 or so clones, around 81% of them seen just once. The sequencing sample was made of peripheral blood. The rearrangement uses TRBV29-1 and TRBJ2-5; TRBD2 matches 9 bases. The sequence came from a woman in her 70s with acute or convalescent COVID-19. CDR3 nucleotides: TGCAGCGTGACTAGCGGACAAGAGACCCAGTACTTC. Amino acids: CSVTSGQETQYF.